This is a list of T cell receptor beta chains from one sample in a study of response to subunit inactivated influenza vaccine. TCRdb used MiXCR to reprocess the RT-PCR reads, holding one entry per CDR3 protein. The repertoire holds around 650,000 distinct CDR3 sequences, around a sixth seen once, with around a tenth in the top ten. The specimen comprised PBMCs from blood, sampled about 12 days after vaccination. The receptors derive from a man in his fifties or sixties who received an inactivated influenza vaccine. Each CDR3 is given without its conserved first and last residue. Each record gives: J gene, V gene, CDR3 protein.

j_call: TRBJ2-1; v_call: TRBV20-1; cdr3_aa: SARVAGIHNEQF
j_call: TRBJ2-7; v_call: TRBV7-6; cdr3_aa: ASSLDIGLTYEQY
j_call: TRBJ2-7; v_call: TRBV29-1; cdr3_aa: SVSPGGTGIEQY
j_call: TRBJ2-2; v_call: TRBV24-1; cdr3_aa: ATRGGTSGRTGELF
j_call: TRBJ2-3; v_call: TRBV5-1; cdr3_aa: ASSGAGAIGTDTQY
j_call: TRBJ1-5; v_call: TRBV12-3/TRBV12-4; cdr3_aa: ASSLAETVNQPQH
j_call: TRBJ1-4; v_call: TRBV7-2; cdr3_aa: ASSSIRTGPTNEKLF
j_call: TRBJ1-5; v_call: TRBV12-3/TRBV12-4; cdr3_aa: ASSWGRGNQPQH
j_call: TRBJ2-1; v_call: TRBV7-9; cdr3_aa: ASSVTSGRSYNEQF
j_call: TRBJ1-2; v_call: TRBV3-1; cdr3_aa: ASSQNTWAGYT
j_call: TRBJ2-1; v_call: TRBV29-1; cdr3_aa: SLATGPSNEQF
j_call: TRBJ2-6; v_call: TRBV9; cdr3_aa: ASSVPAMHSGANVLT
j_call: TRBJ1-2; v_call: TRBV6-6; cdr3_aa: ASSQDSSYGYT
j_call: TRBJ2-7; v_call: TRBV7-9; cdr3_aa: ASSLETNPYEQY
j_call: TRBJ2-7; v_call: TRBV20-1; cdr3_aa: SAIRSSGSPAYEQY
j_call: TRBJ1-3; v_call: TRBV5-1; cdr3_aa: ASRQSLNSGNTIY
j_call: TRBJ1-5; v_call: TRBV29-1; cdr3_aa: SVAGWNQPQH
j_call: TRBJ2-6; v_call: TRBV5-1; cdr3_aa: ASSLNGGGGANVLT
j_call: TRBJ2-2; v_call: TRBV20-1; cdr3_aa: SASFAVTGELF
j_call: TRBJ2-1; v_call: TRBV7-2; cdr3_aa: ASSLRTGDHNEQF
j_call: TRBJ2-3; v_call: TRBV10-3; cdr3_aa: AIRSQTDTQY
j_call: TRBJ2-5; v_call: TRBV7-2; cdr3_aa: ASSFKGASQY
j_call: TRBJ1-2; v_call: TRBV5-1; cdr3_aa: ASRGQGDYGYT
j_call: TRBJ1-2; v_call: TRBV6-2/TRBV6-3; cdr3_aa: ASSYGIANYGYT
j_call: TRBJ2-1; v_call: TRBV28; cdr3_aa: AIGQQWEQF
j_call: TRBJ2-7; v_call: TRBV5-1; cdr3_aa: ASSLAGGEQY
j_call: TRBJ2-3; v_call: TRBV7-9; cdr3_aa: ASSLAEIAGRADTQY
j_call: TRBJ2-7; v_call: TRBV6-2/TRBV6-3; cdr3_aa: ASSYSRLAGDYEQY
j_call: TRBJ2-5; v_call: TRBV6-1; cdr3_aa: ASSEAGIRGAQY
j_call: TRBJ1-1; v_call: TRBV6-5; cdr3_aa: ASSYGATNTEAF
j_call: TRBJ2-1; v_call: TRBV29-1; cdr3_aa: SETVVGNEQF
j_call: TRBJ1-5; v_call: TRBV20-1; cdr3_aa: SASETAHQPQH
j_call: TRBJ2-1; v_call: TRBV3-1; cdr3_aa: ASSQRADKEQF
j_call: TRBJ2-3; v_call: TRBV9; cdr3_aa: ASSVESGRTTDTQY
j_call: TRBJ1-1; v_call: TRBV9; cdr3_aa: ASSVGEYTEAF
j_call: TRBJ2-3; v_call: TRBV7-2; cdr3_aa: ASRVPGGPDTQY
j_call: TRBJ2-1; v_call: TRBV12-3/TRBV12-4; cdr3_aa: ASSPGLAGGDEQF
j_call: TRBJ2-1; v_call: TRBV4-3; cdr3_aa: ASSQAPGSYNEQF
j_call: TRBJ2-7; v_call: TRBV5-5; cdr3_aa: ASSLGLAERYEQY
j_call: TRBJ2-1; v_call: TRBV20-1; cdr3_aa: SASKTSGAYNEQF
j_call: TRBJ2-7; v_call: TRBV20-1; cdr3_aa: SARVFGTPSFYEQY
j_call: TRBJ2-7; v_call: TRBV7-9; cdr3_aa: ASRIYTGTYYEQY
j_call: TRBJ1-2; v_call: TRBV12-3/TRBV12-4; cdr3_aa: ASSPIWGIGYT
j_call: TRBJ1-5; v_call: TRBV12-3/TRBV12-4; cdr3_aa: ASSFGQLNQPQH
j_call: TRBJ2-5; v_call: TRBV7-2; cdr3_aa: ASSGYAETQY
j_call: TRBJ2-7; v_call: TRBV4-2; cdr3_aa: ASSQVDRGRDEQY
j_call: TRBJ2-5; v_call: TRBV5-1; cdr3_aa: ASSYRTGEKETQY
j_call: TRBJ2-1; v_call: TRBV10-3; cdr3_aa: AISEQDSSYNEQF
j_call: TRBJ2-5; v_call: TRBV10-3; cdr3_aa: AISEHMVQQETQY
j_call: TRBJ1-2; v_call: TRBV12-3/TRBV12-4; cdr3_aa: ASSGGHPFYGYT
j_call: TRBJ2-1; v_call: TRBV20-1; cdr3_aa: SAGEREGHEQF
j_call: TRBJ2-3; v_call: TRBV5-5; cdr3_aa: ASSLGLGGNTDTQY
j_call: TRBJ2-5; v_call: TRBV29-1; cdr3_aa: SAGTGGIETQY